This TCR beta chain was observed in a study of cytomegalovirus exposure and HLA in healthy donors. A note on this clone: The antigen remains unidentified.

There are 19 residues in the CDR3. The germline CDR1 and CDR2 sequences are LNHNV and YYDKDF (reference sequence). V was cut by 0 bases and J by 0 bases, with 17 bases left in between. This PCR relied on a set of 60 Vbeta primers and 13 Jbeta primers. In the study's own analysis: A later analysis counted some 87 million unique TCR beta chains, around 10 million shared. Measured with immunoSEQ multiplex PCR; TCRdb has only the in-frame clones, and not every one. V, J and clone size were drawn from that table, and D and trimming were deduced from the DNA. The sample consists of more than 70,000 clones, over 75% of them appearing once. Findings of the study overall: At a 0.05 false discovery rate, a later analysis found some 18,000 TCR beta sequences to be associated with HLA alleles.

This chain links TRBV15 with TRBJ2-2; the D gene is possibly TRBD2 (7 bases). The source is a man aged 30-40 years in good health and CMV-seropositive. Input material: PBMCs. In DNA, the CDR3 is TGTGCCACCAGCAGAGATCGGGGGGCGCGGACAGCGAACACCGGGGAGCTGTTTTTT. Encoded protein: CATSRDRGARTANTGELFF.